Listed here are 27 T cell receptor beta chains from one sample, sequenced in a study of blood T cell repertoires in COVID-19. The repertoire was sequenced with immunoSEQ multiplex PCR; TCRdb's copy has only in-frame clones and lacks some. Found here are about 330,000 clones, approximately 84% of them singletons; the top ten hold about 10%. Source material: PBMCs or T cells enriched from blood (not recorded which). The receptors shown here come from a woman younger than 35 who had recovered from COVID-19.

This chain connects TRBV20-1 to TRBJ1-1, with 10 nucleotides matching TRBD1. With V trimmed by 3 bases and J by 3 bases, 7 bases remained unmatched. Germline V gene data show CDR1 as DFQATT and CDR2 as SNEGSKA (reference sequence). This CDR3 region has 15 residues. Written as DNA, the CDR3 is TGCAGTGCTAGTCGACAGGGGGCGTGGGACACTGAAGCTTTCTTT. It codes for CSASRQGAWDTEAFF.

The chain employs TRBV5-1 and TRBJ2-1; TRBD2 matches at 11 bases. The CDR3 spans 16 residues. The germline gives CDR1 SGHRS, CDR2 YFSETQ. V gave up 4 bases and J gave up 0 bases; unmatched junction bases: 3. The CDR3 DNA is TGCGCCAGCAGCCGAACTAGCGGGAGCTCCTACAATGAGCAGTTCTTC. Its translation: CASSRTSGSSYNEQFF.

V usage is TRBV19 and J usage is TRBJ2-7, with 9 nucleotides matching TRBD1. CDR1 and CDR2 (germline): LNHDA, SQIVND (reference sequence). The V segment lost 10 bases and the J segment 0 bases; nucleotides outside the gene matches: 7. This CDR3 spans 14 amino acids. The CDR3 DNA sequence: TGTGCCAACGGGACAGGGTTAAGCTCCTACGAGCAGTACTTC. It codes for CANGTGLSSYEQYF.

V and J are TRBV6-5 and TRBJ2-7, with D maybe TRBD2 (6 bases). V was clipped by 11 bases and J by 4 bases, with 18 bases between them. The CDR3 loop spans 13 amino acids. The V gene's germline CDR1 is MNHEY and CDR2 SVGAGI. The chain's CDR3 is CAARRRDGYEQYF. Written as DNA, the CDR3 is TGTGCCGCCCGGCGGAGGGACGGTTACGAGCAGTACTTC.

The J gene is TRBJ1-5, the V gene TRBV6-5, with 7 bases that match TRBD1. Germline loops: CDR1 MNHEY, CDR2 SVGAGI. The CDR3 covers 15 residues. J was trimmed by 5 bases and V by 6 bases; bases with no gene match: 10. CDR3 in amino acids: CASSPGQVNYQPQHF. DNA for the CDR3: TGTGCCAGCAGCCCCGGACAGGTCAACTATCAGCCCCAGCATTTT.

This clone was detected only once. The V and J genes are TRBV11-2 and TRBJ2-5; 8 nucleotides align to TRBD2. V dropped 1 base and J dropped 4; count of bases not matched to a gene: 5. Germline V gives CDR1 SGHAT, CDR2 FQNNGV. The CDR3 covers 15 residues. The DNA for the CDR3 is TGTGCCAGCAGCTTAGGAACTAGCGGAGGAGAGACCCAGTACTTC. It is translated as CASSLGTSGGETQYF.

The J gene is TRBJ2-5, the V gene TRBV7-2; the match to TRBD1 covers 9 bases. V lost 8 bases and J lost 5; bases outside the gene matches: 12. The V gene's germline CDR1 is SGHTA and CDR2 FQGNSA. CDR3 size: 15 residues. Here the CDR3 reads CASSKRGQGRETQYF. CDR3 DNA: TGTGCCAGCTCCAAGAGGGGACAGGGCCGGGAGACCCAGTACTTC.

V and J are TRBV14 and TRBJ2-7; 11 bases map to TRBD2. The germline gives CDR1 SGHDN, CDR2 FVKESK. This CDR3 spans 20 amino acids. V lost 0 bases, J lost 0 bases, and 13 bases stayed unmatched. The CDR3 DNA is TGTGCCAGCAGCCAAGATGGCTTAGGAACGGGGACTAGCGGCTCCTACGAGCAGTACTTC. Amino acid sequence: CASSQDGLGTGTSGSYEQYF. Filled out from reference TRBV14 and TRBJ2-7, the complete variable domain reads EAGVTQFPSHSVIEKGQTVTLRCDPISGHDNLYWYRRVMGKEIKFLLHFVKESKQDESGMPNNRFLAERTGGTYSTLKVQPAELEDSGVYFCASSQDGLGTGTSGSYEQYFGPGTRLTVT.

J is TRBJ1-2 and V is TRBV6-5; TRBD1 might be the D (6 bases). The CDR3 has 14 amino acids. The germline CDR1 and CDR2 sequences are MNHEY and SVGAGI. V was clipped by 7 bases and J by 4 bases, with 16 bases between them. CDR3 region: CASIPQGVGYGYTF. For the CDR3, the DNA is TGTGCCAGCATCCCACAGGGCGTTGGCTATGGCTACACCTTC.

CDR3 amino acids: CASSRQFTKTGANVLTF. The CDR3 region has the DNA TGTGCCAGCAGTCGACAGTTTACTAAAACTGGGGCCAACGTCCTGACTTTC. The rearrangement links TRBV11-3 to TRBJ2-6, with D tentatively TRBD1 (5 bases). This CDR3 has 17 residues. The germline gives CDR1 SGHNT, CDR2 YENEEA. V was trimmed by 6 bases and J by 2 bases, leaving 17 bases between them.

The J gene is TRBJ1-4, the V gene TRBV27, with TRBD1 as a possible D gene (5 bases). Trimming removed 0 bases from V and 5 bases from J, with 10 bases in between. There are 15 residues in the CDR3. Germline V gene sequence: CDR1 MNHEY, CDR2 SMNVEV (reference sequence). The CDR3 sequence is CASSLSGTYNEKLFF. As DNA, the CDR3 is TGTGCCAGCAGTTTATCGGGGACTTACAATGAAAAACTGTTTTTT.

The chain has TRBV7-2 and TRBJ1-2, with D unclear. The length of the CDR3 is 14 residues. Germline CDR1 SGHTA, CDR2 FQGNSA. Trimming took off 3 bases at V and 4 bases at J, with 12 bases between the two ends. Here the CDR3 reads CASSLKEALYGYTF. The CDR3 nucleotides are TGTGCCAGCAGCTTGAAGGAGGCTCTCTATGGCTACACCTTC.

This clone appeared a single time. The CDR3 DNA follows: TGTGCCAGCAGTGAAGCCGACGACAGGGTGAGCTATGGCTACACCTTC. Its translation: CASSEADDRVSYGYTF. The rearrangement joins TRBV6-1 to TRBJ1-2, with TRBD1 matching over 7 bases. This CDR3 is built from 16 residues. The J segment lost 4 bases and the V segment lost 0 bases, leaving 8 bases of the junction unmatched. Germline assignment: CDR1 MNHNS and CDR2 SASEGT.

The CDR3 region has the DNA TGTGCCAGCAGTGAACTAGCGGCCTCCTACAATGAGCAGTTCTTC. Its protein is CASSELAASYNEQFF. This sequence joins TRBV9 and TRBJ2-1, with TRBD2 identical over 8 bases. This CDR3 comprises 15 residues. Germline V CDR1 and CDR2: SGDLS, YYNGEE. V gave up 5 bases and J gave up 0 bases; unmatched junction bases: 4.

This sequence joins TRBV2 and TRBJ1-6; a possible D gene is TRBD1 (6 bases). CDR1 and CDR2 from the germline V gene are SNHLY and FYNNEI. The CDR3 has 15 amino acids. The V end lost 7 bases, the J end lost 9 bases, and 19 bases lay between the germline ends. The CDR3 coding sequence is TGTGCCAGCATAGAGGACAGCCCTGGGGGTTCACCCCTCCACTTT. This codes for CASIEDSPGGSPLHF.

The chain combines TRBV4-1 with TRBJ2-2; 8 bases fit TRBD2. The length of the CDR3 is 15 residues. CDR1 MGHRA and CDR2 YSYEKL come from the germline V gene. J was trimmed by 10 bases and V by 0 bases; bases with no gene match: 7. The CDR3 reads CASSQEPGGAAELFF. The CDR3 bases are TGCGCCAGCAGCCAAGAGCCCGGGGGGGCCGCGGAGCTGTTTTTT.

This rearrangement joins TRBV28 to TRBJ2-7, with D possibly being TRBD1 (5 bases). The length of the CDR3 is 14 residues. From germline, CDR1 is MDHEN and CDR2 SYDVKM. The V gene lost 6 bases and the J gene lost 0 bases, with 12 bases spanning the gap. The CDR3 here is CASSRQRSSYEQYF. The CDR3 DNA reads as TGTGCCAGCAGCCGACAGAGAAGCTCCTACGAGCAGTACTTC. Full variable domain (outside the CDR3, taken from reference TRBV28 and TRBJ2-7): DVKVTQSSRYLVKRTGEKVFLECVQDMDHENMFWYRQDPGLGLRLIYFSYDVKMKEKGDIPEGYSVSREKKERFSLILESASTNQTSMYLCASSRQRSSYEQYFGPGTRLTVT.

J is TRBJ2-1 and V is TRBV5-6, with 7 bases that match TRBD1. Losses at the gene ends were 0 bases for V and 4 bases for J; bases not matched to a gene: 10. Germline CDR1 reads SGHDT; CDR2 reads YYEEEE. The CDR3 covers 17 residues. The CDR3 sequence: CASSLGPPGQTYNEQFF. CDR3 DNA sequence: TGTGCCAGCAGCTTGGGTCCCCCGGGACAGACTTACAATGAGCAGTTCTTC.

This chain joins TRBV4-1 and TRBJ1-2, with D perhaps matching TRBD1 (5 bases). CDR3 length: 13 amino acids. Germline CDR1 MGHRA, CDR2 YSYEKL. Trimming took 4 bases from V and 10 from J, leaving 16 bases between them. The CDR3 DNA sequence: TGCGCCAGCAGCCCCCGGGGGGGTGATGACTACACCTTC. This translates into CASSPRGGDDYTF.

This clone was seen a handful of times. The chain recombines TRBV28 with TRBJ2-7; TRBD1 matches at 7 bases. The CDR3 is 15 residues long. Losses at the gene ends were 5 bases for V and 3 bases for J; bases not matched to a gene: 10. The germline gives CDR1 MDHEN, CDR2 SYDVKM. The CDR3 nucleotides read TGTGCCAGCAGTACCGGGACAGCTACCTACTACGAGCAGTACTTC. This translates into CASSTGTATYYEQYF. Filled out from reference TRBV28 and TRBJ2-7, the complete variable domain reads DVKVTQSSRYLVKRTGEKVFLECVQDMDHENMFWYRQDPGLGLRLIYFSYDVKMKEKGDIPEGYSVSREKKERFSLILESASTNQTSMYLCASSTGTATYYEQYFGPGTRLTVT.

The V and J genes are TRBV7-6 and TRBJ2-2; 12 bases agree with TRBD2. CDR1 SGHVS and CDR2 FNYEAQ come from the germline V gene. V shed 1 base and J 7 bases; nucleotides not matched to a gene: 10. The CDR3 covers 18 residues. CDR3 nucleotides: TGTGCCAGCAGCTTAGGCCAAGGACTAGCGGGAAATGTCGGGGAGCTGTTTTTT. Translated, it gives CASSLGQGLAGNVGELFF.

This chain uses TRBV6-2 or TRBV6-3 with TRBJ1-5, with D unresolved. Trimming took 2 bases from V and 9 from J, leaving 8 bases between them. Germline assignment: CDR1 MNHEY and CDR2 SVGEGT. CDR3 length: 12 residues. The CDR3 nucleotides read TGTGCCAGCAGTTACAGGGAGGGGCCCCAGCATTTT. Encoded protein: CASSYREGPQHF.

The V and J genes are TRBV19 and TRBJ1-2; 12 bases map to TRBD1. Germline V CDR1 and CDR2: LNHDA, SQIVND (reference sequence). V gave up 8 bases and J gave up 8 bases; unmatched junction bases: 6. This CDR3 spans 13 amino acids. The CDR3 nucleotides are TGTGCCAGTCGCGGGACAGGGGGCGCCGGCTACACCTTC. It is translated as CASRGTGGAGYTF.

The chain couples TRBV19 to TRBJ2-5; perhaps TRBD2 as D (5 bases). Germline V lookup: CDR1 LNHDA, CDR2 SQIVND (reference sequence). This CDR3 is 14 amino acids long. V was pared by 9 bases and J by 7 bases, with 21 bases between. The CDR3 nucleotides read TGTGCCAGCCAATCGACCGCCGGGGTTGGGACCCAGTACTTC. Translated: CASQSTAGVGTQYF.

The chain is built from TRBV28 and TRBJ1-2; TRBD1 matches at 10 bases. The CDR3 consists of 14 residues. V was pared by 6 bases and J by 6 bases, with 7 bases of the junction left unmatched. Germline V gives CDR1 MDHEN, CDR2 SYDVKM. CDR3 loop: CASRWATGGNGYTF. CDR3 bases: TGTGCCAGCAGGTGGGCGACAGGGGGCAATGGCTACACCTTC.

The rearrangement joins TRBV18 to TRBJ2-5, with D perhaps TRBD2 (6 bases). V was shortened by 6 bases and J by 5 bases, with 19 bases between the two germline ends. The V gene's germline CDR1 is KGHSH and CDR2 LQKENI. The CDR3 consists of 15 residues. In DNA, the CDR3 is TGTGCCAGCTCTCCCTCGACTAGTTCTCGTGAGACCCAGTACTTC. Its protein product is CASSPSTSSRETQYF.

The rearrangement joins TRBV9 to TRBJ1-1, with D hard to call. The CDR3 consists of 13 residues. Germline lookup yields CDR1 SGDLS and CDR2 YYNGEE. Trimming took 1 base from V and 0 from J, leaving 4 bases between them. In DNA form, the CDR3 reads TGTGCCAGCAGCGTATCGGTGAACACTGAAGCTTTCTTT. Protein sequence: CASSVSVNTEAFF.